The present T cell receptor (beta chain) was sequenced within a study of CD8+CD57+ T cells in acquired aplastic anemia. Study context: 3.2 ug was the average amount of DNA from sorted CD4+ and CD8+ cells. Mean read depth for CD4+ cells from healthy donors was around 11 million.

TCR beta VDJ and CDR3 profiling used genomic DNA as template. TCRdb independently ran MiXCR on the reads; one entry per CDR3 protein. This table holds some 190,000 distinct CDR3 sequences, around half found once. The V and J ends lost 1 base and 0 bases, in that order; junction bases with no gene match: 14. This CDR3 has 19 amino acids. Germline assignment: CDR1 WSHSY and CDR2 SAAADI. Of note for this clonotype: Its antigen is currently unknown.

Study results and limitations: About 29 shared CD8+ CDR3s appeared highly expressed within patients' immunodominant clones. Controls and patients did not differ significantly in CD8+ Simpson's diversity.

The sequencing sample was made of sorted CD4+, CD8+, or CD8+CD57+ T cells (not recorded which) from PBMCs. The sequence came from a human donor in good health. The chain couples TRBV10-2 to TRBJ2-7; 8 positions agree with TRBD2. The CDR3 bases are TGCGCCAGCAGTGAGTGGAGCGGGGGTGCACCTCCGTGCTCCTACGAGCAGTACTTC. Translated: CASSEWSGGAPPCSYEQYF.